The 29 T cell receptor beta chains reported below all come from one sample, sequenced in a study of shared clonotypes between healthy human individuals. Measured with immunoSEQ multiplex PCR; TCRdb has only the in-frame clones, and not every one. The sample includes approximately 2,000,000 clones, approximately 90% of them seen just once. Input material: naive CD4+ T cells from PBMCs. Subset in this sample: CD45RA+ positively selected. The receptors were gathered from a young man in good health. Some clones in this sample may be carry-over from other donors' samples.

Details on this clone: Other DNA sequences within the sample encode an identical CDR3. The chain carries TRBV6-5 and TRBJ1-5, with 8 bases matching TRBD1. Trimming at V came to 5 bases and at J to 0 bases, leaving 3 bases not matched to a gene. This CDR3 comprises 15 residues. In germline, CDR1 is MNHEY, CDR2 SVGAGI. CDR3: CASSRQGTSNQPQHF. CDR3 nucleotide sequence: TGTGCCAGCAGTCGACAGGGGACTAGCAATCAGCCCCAGCATTTT.

Here the CDR3 reads CASSYGYTPSHEQFF. The CDR3 DNA is TGTGCCAGCAGTTACGGCTATACCCCGTCCCATGAGCAGTTCTTC. V gene TRBV6-5 combines with J gene TRBJ2-1; D not resolved. This CDR3 is 15 amino acids long. Trimming removed 2 bases at V and 8 bases at J, with 16 bases between. Germline V gives CDR1 MNHEY, CDR2 SVGAGI.

The V call is TRBV5-1, the J call TRBJ2-7; TRBD2 is a possible D gene (5 bases). Germline CDR1 is SGHRS and CDR2 is YFSETQ. Between the trimmed V and J ends, which lost 0 bases and 3 bases, there was a span of 10 bases. This CDR3 is 14 amino acids long. DNA of the CDR3: TGCGCCAGCAGCTTGGGGGGAGACCGCTACGAGCAGTACTTC. It is translated as CASSLGGDRYEQYF.

V and J are TRBV9 and TRBJ2-1, with D unresolved. Germline CDR1 is SGDLS and CDR2 is YYNGEE. The V end lost 0 bases, the J end lost 4 bases, and 14 bases lay between the germline ends. The length of the CDR3 is 16 residues. Here the CDR3 DNA reads TGTGCCAGCAGCGTAGAGGCCGAGTTGGAGTACAATGAGCAGTTCTTC. It translates to CASSVEAELEYNEQFF.

The chain uses TRBV4-2 and TRBJ1-2, with 12 bases identical to TRBD1. The CDR3 covers 17 residues. CDR1 is LGHNA, CDR2 YNFKEQ, per germline. Unmatched junction bases numbered 13, after V lost 4 bases and J lost 7 bases. The CDR3 region is CASSPGPSGQGASGYTF. The CDR3 DNA sequence: TGTGCCAGCAGCCCCGGTCCCTCGGGACAGGGGGCGAGTGGCTACACCTTC.

For this clone: The same CDR3 also results from other DNA sequences found in this sample. The DNA of the CDR3 is TGTGCCATCAGTGAAACTAGCGGGAGGGCCGGGACAGATACGCAGTATTTT. Encoded protein: CAISETSGRAGTDTQYF. The chain couples TRBV10-3 to TRBJ2-3, with TRBD2 matching over 13 bases. The V and J ends lost 3 bases and 3 bases, in that order; junction bases with no gene match: 6. The CDR3 loop spans 17 amino acids. The V gene's germline CDR1 is ENHRY and CDR2 SYGVKD.

This chain joins TRBV5-1 and TRBJ2-5; TRBD1 aligns across 7 bases. Germline CDR1 SGHRS, CDR2 YFSETQ. V dropped 4 bases and J dropped 3; count of bases not matched to a gene: 6. The CDR3 length is 14 residues. This chain's CDR3 is CASSLGTVEETQYF. Here the CDR3 DNA reads TGCGCCAGCAGCCTCGGGACAGTAGAAGAGACCCAGTACTTC.

V gene TRBV5-1 combines with J gene TRBJ2-5, with a tentative D call TRBD2 (5 bases). The V end was cut by 0 bases, the J end by 7 bases, with 13 bases between. The CDR3 is made up of 14 amino acids. Germline V gene sequence: CDR1 SGHRS, CDR2 YFSETQ. CDR3 loop: CASSLGTLAGTQYF. Here the CDR3 DNA reads TGCGCCAGCAGCTTGGGTACGCTCGCGGGGACCCAGTACTTC.

The chain employs TRBV5-6 and TRBJ2-2, with 9 bases that match TRBD2. The ends lost 1 base at V and 4 bases at J; junction bases unmatched: 2. Per the germline V gene, CDR1 is SGHDT and CDR2 is YYEEEE. The CDR3 length is 15 residues. CDR3 region: CASSLRGRATGELFF. The CDR3 coding sequence is TGTGCCAGCAGCTTGCGCGGGAGGGCCACCGGGGAGCTGTTTTTT.

As to this clone: Distinct nucleotide sequences in the sample also encode this CDR3. The CDR3 nucleotides read TGTGCCAGCAGTTTACTGGACAGGGCAACTGAAGCTTTCTTT. It specifies CASSLLDRATEAFF. This rearrangement joins TRBV28 to TRBJ1-1; 8 nucleotides line up with TRBD1. The CDR3 spans 14 residues. V gave up 2 bases and J gave up 5 bases; unmatched junction bases: 4. Germline assignment: CDR1 MDHEN and CDR2 SYDVKM.

The chain links TRBV11-3 to TRBJ2-7, with TRBD1 identical over 9 bases. Germline CDR1 reads SGHNT; CDR2 reads YENEEA. J was trimmed by 5 bases and V by 5 bases; bases with no gene match: 7. This CDR3 region has 14 residues. CDR3 bases: TGTGCCAGCAGCGCCCGGGACAGGGTCCACGAGCAGTACTTC. Translated: CASSARDRVHEQYF.

For this clone: The same CDR3 can be traced to other DNA sequences in this sample. This chain connects TRBV7-9 to TRBJ2-1; 9 bases map to TRBD2. Germline-derived CDR1 and CDR2 are SEHNR and FQNEAQ (reference sequence). This CDR3 is built from 15 residues. The V gene end was trimmed by 6 bases and the J gene end by 0 bases; junction bases not matched to a gene: 3. DNA for the CDR3: TGTGCCAGCAGGACTAGCGGCAGCTCCTACAATGAGCAGTTCTTC. This sequence encodes CASRTSGSSYNEQFF.

This sequence joins TRBV5-6 and TRBJ2-6, with no clear D. Germline loops: CDR1 SGHDT, CDR2 YYEEEE. Trimming took 2 bases from V and 8 from J, leaving 2 bases between them. This CDR3 contains 11 residues. The CDR3, as DNA: TGTGCCAGCAGCTTAACCAACGTCCTGACTTTC. It encodes CASSLTNVLTF.

For the CDR3, the DNA is TGTGCCAGCAACTCACTAGGCCCGGGGGACACTGAAGCTTTCTTT. Amino acids: CASNSLGPGDTEAFF. The chain couples TRBV14 to TRBJ1-1; tentatively, D is TRBD1 (5 bases). Germline V gene lookup returns CDR1 SGHDN and CDR2 FVKESK. The CDR3 length is 15 residues. Trimming took 7 bases from V and 3 from J, leaving 18 bases between them.

The CDR3 bases are TGTGCCAGCAGCTTAGCGGCAGGGCTTGAAGCTTTCTTT. Amino acids: CASSLAAGLEAFF. The chain has TRBV7-2 and TRBJ1-1; possibly TRBD1 for D (5 bases). This CDR3 is 13 amino acids long. V was shortened by 0 bases and J by 7 bases, with 9 bases between the two germline ends. Germline lookup yields CDR1 SGHTA and CDR2 FQGNSA.

This chain connects TRBV7-9 to TRBJ2-7; no reliable D call. CDR3 length equals 12 residues. Germline V CDR1 and CDR2: SEHNR, FQNEAQ (reference sequence). The V and J ends lost 5 bases and 0 bases respectively, with 5 bases between them. CDR3 amino acids: CASSASSYEQYF. CDR3 nucleotide sequence: TGTGCCAGCAGCGCATCCTCCTACGAGCAGTACTTC.

Comments on this clone: The same CDR3 arises from other DNA sequences in this sample as well. V gene TRBV5-1 combines with J gene TRBJ2-7; D is undetermined. Trimming stripped 0 bases from V and 6 bases from J, with 7 bases between. The length of the CDR3 is 12 residues. CDR1 and CDR2 from the germline V gene are SGHRS and YFSETQ. The CDR3 coding sequence is TGCGCCAGCAGCTTGGAGGTTGGCGAGCAGTACTTC. Translation gives CASSLEVGEQYF.

This clone has more than one count but fewer than ten. Other DNA sequences of this sample code for an identical CDR3. The J gene is TRBJ1-1, the V gene TRBV29-1; D is ambiguous. The germline CDR1 and CDR2 sequences are SQVTM and ANQGSEA. With 3 bases removed from V and 0 bases from J, the gap between germline ends came to 2 bases. The CDR3 totals 11 residues. The CDR3 is CSVDMNTEAFF. The CDR3 nucleotides read TGCAGCGTTGACATGAACACTGAAGCTTTCTTT.

V and J are TRBV5-1 and TRBJ1-4; TRBD1 agrees at 8 bases. The CDR3 extends over 14 amino acids. V shed 4 bases, J shed 3 bases, and the junction held 2 bases outside the gene matches. Germline V gene sequence: CDR1 SGHRS, CDR2 YFSETQ. This CDR3 is CASSIQGANEKLFF. The CDR3 bases are TGCGCCAGCAGCATACAGGGGGCTAATGAAAAACTGTTTTTT.

CDR3 in amino acids: CASSLVPIHHDREDYGYTF. The CDR3 DNA reads TGTGCCAGCAGCTTAGTTCCGATACATCACGACAGGGAGGACTATGGCTACACCTTC. The chain is built from TRBV7-2 and TRBJ1-2, with TRBD1 matching 7 bases. Germline lookup yields CDR1 SGHTA and CDR2 FQGNSA. There are 19 residues in the CDR3. The V segment lost 1 base and the J segment 3 bases; nucleotides outside the gene matches: 17.

The gene calls are TRBV19 and TRBJ1-4; D possibly corresponds to TRBD1 (5 bases). The CDR3 extends over 13 amino acids. Germline V gives CDR1 LNHDA, CDR2 SQIVND (reference sequence). Trimming took 3 bases from V and 8 from J, leaving 10 bases between them. The CDR3 sequence is CASSMRGSEKLFF. As DNA, the CDR3 is TGTGCCAGTAGTATGAGGGGCAGCGAAAAACTGTTTTTT.

This chain joins TRBV29-1 and TRBJ1-5, with TRBD1 identical over 8 bases. The CDR3 totals 12 residues. V lost 7 bases and J lost 3; bases outside the gene matches: 2. Germline CDR1 SQVTM, CDR2 ANQGSEA. The CDR3 nucleotides are TGCAGCGCTCAGGGGGCCAATCAGCCCCAGCATTTT. Translated, it gives CSAQGANQPQHF.

This chain connects TRBV28 to TRBJ1-2; D is undetermined. Germline CDR1 is MDHEN and CDR2 is SYDVKM. The CDR3 length is 11 residues. This CDR3 is CATTRDYGYTF. The CDR3 nucleotides read TGTGCAACCACGAGAGACTATGGCTACACCTTC.

The CDR3 is CASSPRQPYNEQFF. For the CDR3, the DNA is TGTGCCAGCTCACCGCGACAGCCATACAATGAGCAGTTCTTC. V is TRBV18 and J is TRBJ2-1, with D possibly matching TRBD1 (5 bases). Germline V lookup: CDR1 KGHSH, CDR2 LQKENI. The CDR3 is made up of 14 amino acids. V shed 3 bases and J shed 4 bases, with 10 bases lying between them.

Comments on this clone: This specimen includes other DNA sequences encoding the same CDR3. This chain links TRBV2 with TRBJ1-5; D may be TRBD1 (6 bases). The germline V and J ends were trimmed by 4 bases and 1 base, with 11 bases remaining between them. The CDR3 runs to 15 residues. Germline V gene lookup returns CDR1 SNHLY and CDR2 FYNNEI. CDR3 coding DNA: TGTGCCAGCAGTGCCCAGGGGTTAAGCAATCAGCCCCAGCATTTT. This encodes CASSAQGLSNQPQHF.

The chain links TRBV6-5 to TRBJ2-2; D is uncertain. With 6 bases removed from V and 6 bases from J, the gap between germline ends came to 8 bases. CDR1 is MNHEY and CDR2 is SVGAGI in the germline V gene. This CDR3 spans 12 amino acids. Here the CDR3 DNA reads TGTGCCAGCAGAGACCGCGCCGGGGAGCTGTTTTTT. It yields the protein CASRDRAGELFF.

Worth noting for this clone: This sample includes further DNA sequences coding for the same CDR3. The chain uses TRBV7-3 and TRBJ2-2; D gene uncertain. Trimming cost V 2 bases and J 3 bases, with 7 bases left between them. The CDR3 has 14 amino acids. Looked up from germline, CDR1 is SGHTA and CDR2 is FQGTGA. The CDR3 loop is CASSLLGYTGELFF. CDR3 sequence (DNA): TGTGCCAGCAGCTTACTGGGTTACACCGGGGAGCTGTTTTTT.

The chain links TRBV27 to TRBJ1-1; TRBD1 aligns across 8 bases. V lost 6 bases, J lost 1 base, and 10 bases stayed unmatched. Germline-derived CDR1 and CDR2 are MNHEY and SMNVEV (reference sequence). The CDR3 is 16 amino acids. In nucleotides, the CDR3 is TGTGCCAGCAGAGGTCCCGGGACAGGTCCGAACACTGAAGCTTTCTTT. Residues: CASRGPGTGPNTEAFF.

The genes are TRBV12-5 and TRBJ2-5, with D possibly being TRBD1 (5 bases). Germline CDR1 and CDR2: LGHNT and FRNRAP. CDR3 length: 16 amino acids. V was trimmed by 7 bases and J by 2 bases, leaving 20 bases between them. The CDR3 is CASANARQGSQETQYF. CDR3 coding DNA: TGTGCTAGTGCCAACGCCCGGCAGGGCAGTCAAGAGACCCAGTACTTC.